A selection of T cell receptor beta chains follows, all from one sample in a study of OX40 agonist ivuxolimab in advanced cancers. The protocol was immunoSEQ multiplex PCR, while the TCRdb copy is restricted to in-frame clones and leaves out a portion. In the table there are about 43,000 clones, 80% of which are singletons. Specimen: CD4+ or CD8+ T cells sorted from blood, collected in a trial of the OX40 agonist ivuxolimab. These receptors all stem from an adult with an advanced solid tumor such as melanoma, head and neck, liver or kidney cancer. CDR3s include the opening cysteine and the closing phenylalanine or tryptophan. Each record gives: J gene, clone size, D gene, V gene, CDR3 protein, CDR3 DNA. D genes are given only for firm matches. Size is omitted from some rows. Given values are once, few, many or a class for expanded clones.

j_gene: TRBJ2-3
abundance: NA
d_gene: TRBD1
v_gene: TRBV11-2
CDR3aa: CASSTGQGLWTDTQYF
CDR3nt: TGTGCCAGCAGCACAGGACAGGGCCTTTGGACAGATACGCAGTATTTT

j_gene: TRBJ1-4
abundance: NA
d_gene: TRBD1
v_gene: TRBV28
CDR3aa: CASSTWTGGNEKLFF
CDR3nt: TGTGCCAGCAGTACCTGGACAGGGGGTAACGAAAAACTGTTTTTT

j_gene: TRBJ2-1
abundance: NA
d_gene: TRBD2
v_gene: TRBV7-2
CDR3aa: CASSLGFRTSGNNEQFF
CDR3nt: TGTGCCAGCAGCTTAGGGTTTAGGACTAGCGGAAACAATGAGCAGTTCTTC

j_gene: TRBJ2-2
abundance: NA
d_gene: NA
v_gene: TRBV5-4
CDR3aa: CASSLTGGELFF
CDR3nt: TGTGCCAGCAGCTTGACGGGAGGGGAGCTGTTTTTT

j_gene: TRBJ1-1
abundance: NA
d_gene: NA
v_gene: TRBV5-1
CDR3aa: CASSLEGWGTEAFF
CDR3nt: TGCGCCAGCAGCTTGGAGGGCTGGGGCACTGAAGCTTTCTTT

j_gene: TRBJ1-5
abundance: NA
d_gene: TRBD1
v_gene: TRBV25-1
CDR3aa: CASSAGGNQPQHF
CDR3nt: TGTGCCAGCAGTGCAGGGGGTAATCAGCCCCAGCATTTT

j_gene: TRBJ2-7
abundance: NA
d_gene: TRBD1
v_gene: TRBV6-5
CDR3aa: CASSSRQGRLGEQYF
CDR3nt: TGTGCCAGCAGTTCCAGACAGGGAAGGTTGGGAGAGCAGTACTTC

j_gene: TRBJ1-1
abundance: NA
d_gene: TRBD1
v_gene: TRBV9
CDR3aa: CASSFRTGEGSEAFF
CDR3nt: TGTGCCAGCAGCTTTCGGACAGGGGAGGGCTCTGAAGCTTTCTTT

j_gene: TRBJ2-3
abundance: few
d_gene: NA
v_gene: TRBV11-2
CDR3aa: CAVRGTPTDTQYF
CDR3nt: TGTGCCGTTAGGGGGACTCCAACAGATACGCAGTATTTT

j_gene: TRBJ2-3
abundance: NA
d_gene: NA
v_gene: TRBV6-1
CDR3aa: CASSPPRDTQYF
CDR3nt: TGTGCCAGCAGCCCCCCCCGGGATACGCAGTATTTT

j_gene: TRBJ2-5
abundance: NA
d_gene: NA
v_gene: TRBV28
CDR3aa: CASSLADETQYF
CDR3nt: TGTGCCAGCAGTTTAGCGGACGAGACCCAGTACTTC

j_gene: TRBJ1-1
abundance: NA
d_gene: TRBD1
v_gene: TRBV6-1
CDR3aa: CAGYSTGGILTEAFF
CDR3nt: TGTGCCGGATACTCGACAGGGGGGATCTTGACTGAAGCTTTCTTT

j_gene: TRBJ2-7
abundance: NA
d_gene: TRBD2
v_gene: TRBV18
CDR3aa: CASSPPGLALEQYF
CDR3nt: TGTGCCAGCTCACCTCCGGGACTAGCACTTGAGCAGTACTTC

j_gene: TRBJ2-6
abundance: NA
d_gene: NA
v_gene: TRBV2
CDR3aa: CASSEEVSGANVLTF
CDR3nt: TGTGCCAGCAGTGAAGAGGTATCTGGGGCCAACGTCCTGACTTTC

j_gene: TRBJ2-3
abundance: NA
d_gene: TRBD2
v_gene: TRBV9
CDR3aa: CASSVASGGAVYTQYF
CDR3nt: TGTGCCAGCAGCGTAGCTAGCGGGGGGGCTGTTTATACGCAGTATTTT

j_gene: TRBJ2-7
abundance: NA
d_gene: TRBD2
v_gene: TRBV7-8
CDR3aa: CASSLLAGGEQYF
CDR3nt: TGTGCCAGCAGCTTACTAGCGGGAGGCGAGCAGTACTTC

j_gene: TRBJ2-3
abundance: NA
d_gene: TRBD1
v_gene: TRBV27
CDR3aa: CASGQVTLSTDTQYF
CDR3nt: TGTGCCAGCGGACAGGTGACTCTTAGCACAGATACGCAGTATTTT

j_gene: TRBJ1-5
abundance: NA
d_gene: TRBD1
v_gene: TRBV6-5
CDR3aa: CASRGNRGHNQPQHF
CDR3nt: TGTGCCAGCAGGGGGAACAGGGGGCACAATCAGCCCCAGCATTTT

j_gene: TRBJ1-1
abundance: once
d_gene: NA
v_gene: TRBV12-5
CDR3aa: CASGLVRGRDTEAFF
CDR3nt: TGTGCTAGTGGTTTGGTACGGGGGAGGGACACTGAAGCTTTCTTT

j_gene: TRBJ1-2
abundance: NA
d_gene: NA
v_gene: TRBV9
CDR3aa: CASSVTDGYGYTF
CDR3nt: TGTGCCAGCAGCGTAACAGACGGCTATGGCTACACCTTC

j_gene: TRBJ1-1
abundance: once
d_gene: NA
v_gene: TRBV7-2
CDR3aa: CASSSAPNTEAFF
CDR3nt: TGTGCCAGCAGCTCCGCCCCGAACACTGAAGCTTTCTTT

j_gene: TRBJ2-1
abundance: NA
d_gene: NA
v_gene: TRBV7-3
CDR3aa: CASSAQGGEQFF
CDR3nt: TGTGCCAGCAGCGCTCAGGGCGGCGAGCAGTTCTTC

j_gene: TRBJ1-1
abundance: NA
d_gene: TRBD1
v_gene: TRBV4-3
CDR3aa: CASSQVEGAHVAFF
CDR3nt: TGCGCCAGCAGCCAAGTTGAGGGGGCGCATGTAGCTTTCTTT

j_gene: TRBJ1-2
abundance: NA
d_gene: NA
v_gene: TRBV19
CDR3aa: CASSTDRANYGYTF
CDR3nt: TGTGCCAGTAGTACGGACAGAGCTAACTATGGCTACACCTTC